The 18 T cell receptor beta chains below come from one sample, sequenced in a study of CD8 T cells in ankylosing spondylitis (dated by TCRdb to 2016 to 2017). The library was made by 5' RACE. TCRdb shows the sequencer as Illumina HiSeq 2500. TCRdb handled the public reads itself, with Q25 trimming in fastp and clone calling in MiXCR, and kept productive beta chains. Rows matching on CDR3 protein sequence are summarized as one entry with the most common DNA and genes. Here the sample has 120,000 to 150,000 distinct CDR3 sequences; roughly 8.4% occur a single time. Together, the top ten hold 7.3% of the sample. The sample taken for sequencing was synovial fluid, either unsorted or a sorted T cell fraction (not recorded which). These receptors all come from a male donor with ankylosing spondylitis.

The sample holds many counts of this clonotype. The V and J genes are TRBV25-1 and TRBJ2-3; TRBD2 agrees at 10 bases. Germline loops: CDR1 MGHDK, CDR2 SYGVNS. This CDR3 region has 14 residues. J gave up 4 bases and V 7 bases, and 5 bases lay outside the gene matches. In DNA, the CDR3 is TGTGCCAGCAAAGCGGGGGGGAGTGCAGATACGCAGTATTTT. Translated: CASKAGGSADTQYF.

This clonotype has only a few counts. The V call is TRBV19, the J call TRBJ1-6; tentative D call: TRBD1 (6 bases). Per the germline V gene, CDR1 is LNHDA and CDR2 is SQIVND (reference sequence). V lost 7 bases and J 7 bases, leaving 14 bases between the germline ends. CDR3 length: 14 residues. Here the CDR3 DNA reads TGTGCCAGTAACAGGGATCCTTGGAATTCACCCCTCCACTTT. Protein: CASNRDPWNSPLHF.

A few counts support this clonotype. The chain employs TRBV7-2 and TRBJ2-5; unclear D gene. Germline CDR1 is SGHTA and CDR2 is FQGNSA. With 3 bases removed from V and 2 bases from J, the gap between germline ends came to 7 bases. The CDR3 consists of 13 residues. The CDR3 is CASSFSFQETQYF. The CDR3 bases are TGTGCCAGCAGCTTCTCGTTTCAAGAGACCCAGTACTTC.

The chain uses TRBV29-1 and TRBJ2-1; 9 nucleotides align to TRBD2. Germline V gene lookup returns CDR1 SQVTM and CDR2 ANQGSEA. CDR3 size: 13 residues. V gave up 5 bases and J gave up 7 bases; unmatched junction bases: 6. The CDR3 region is CSVRVAGVNEQFF. For the CDR3, the DNA is TGCAGCGTTAGGGTAGCGGGAGTTAATGAGCAGTTCTTC.

This clonotype was recorded at least ten times. The CDR3: CASSLQGDGYTF. The CDR3 region has the DNA TGCGCCAGCAGCTTGCAAGGGGATGGCTACACCTTC. The chain employs TRBV5-1 and TRBJ1-2; a possible D gene is TRBD1 (5 bases). This CDR3 contains 12 residues. The germline V gene encodes CDR1 SGHRS and CDR2 YFSETQ. Trimming pared 1 base from V and 6 bases from J, leaving 7 bases between.

This clonotype came up many times. The chain links TRBV12-3 or TRBV12-4 to TRBJ2-1; 8 nucleotides agree with TRBD1. The length of the CDR3 is 16 residues. Trimming at V came to 7 bases and at J to 6 bases, leaving 14 bases not matched to a gene. This chain's CDR3 is CASTDPGQAIFNEQFF. CDR3 nucleotide sequence: TGTGCCAGCACCGACCCGGGACAGGCGATTTTCAATGAGCAGTTCTTC.

This clonotype was observed many times. This chain joins TRBV6-2 or TRBV6-3 and TRBJ1-6; tentatively, D is TRBD1 (6 bases). The CDR3 extends over 18 amino acids. Germline CDR1 and CDR2: MNHEY and SVGEGT. With 0 bases removed from V and 4 bases from J, the gap between germline ends came to 16 bases. For the CDR3, the DNA is TGTGCCAGCAGTTACTCGCCCCGACAGGAGGGGTATAATTCACCCCTCCACTTT. It is translated as CASSYSPRQEGYNSPLHF.

This clonotype has a count of ten or more. V gene TRBV7-2 combines with J gene TRBJ2-7, with 7 positions matching TRBD1. This CDR3 is 14 amino acids long. Unmatched junction bases numbered 5, after V lost 4 bases and J lost 2 bases. Germline CDR1 SGHTA, CDR2 FQGNSA. Written as DNA, the CDR3 is TGTGCCAGCAGCTCGACAGGGTTCACCTACGAGCAGTACTTC. It encodes CASSSTGFTYEQYF.

This clonotype turned up a few times. The CDR3 bases are TGTGCCAGCAGTTTAGGACGGACAGGGGTCACGCAGTATTTT. The encoded protein is CASSLGRTGVTQYF. The chain has TRBV12-3 or TRBV12-4 and TRBJ2-3, with 9 bases identical to TRBD1. The CDR3 is 14 residues long. Trimming took 1 base from V and 9 from J; bases not matched to a gene: 5.

This clonotype has only a few counts. The V call is TRBV10-2, the J call TRBJ2-7, with a tentative D call TRBD2 (6 bases). The CDR3 spans 15 residues. Germline V lookup: CDR1 WSHSY, CDR2 SAAADI. Deletions cut 4 bases from V and 0 bases from J, with 13 bases between. CDR3 in amino acids: CASSGLSGRSYEQYF. The DNA for the CDR3 is TGCGCCAGCAGTGGCCTAAGCGGGCGCTCCTACGAGCAGTACTTC.

This clonotype was seen a single time. V and J are TRBV30 and TRBJ2-3; maybe TRBD1 (6 bases). CDR3 length: 12 residues. Germline lookup yields CDR1 GTSNPN and CDR2 SVGIG (reference sequence). Trimming left V 5 bases short and J 6 bases short, with 12 bases between. Here the CDR3 DNA reads TGTGCCTGGGGACAGTCTTCGGATACGCAGTATTTT. Translating it yields CAWGQSSDTQYF.

This clonotype has a handful of counts. The chain carries TRBV7-9 and TRBJ2-1, with unresolved D. The V gene's germline CDR1 is SEHNR and CDR2 FQNEAQ (reference sequence). The CDR3 spans 12 residues. Trimming took 2 bases from V and 6 from J, leaving 5 bases between them. CDR3 bases: TGTGCCAGCAGCTTAATTGGCAATGAGCAGTTCTTC. This encodes CASSLIGNEQFF.

This clonotype was found a few times. This chain uses TRBV6-2 or TRBV6-3 with TRBJ2-7; 7 bases fit TRBD2. This CDR3 spans 15 amino acids. Germline loops: CDR1 MNHEY, CDR2 SVGEGT. Losses at the gene ends were 7 bases for V and 5 bases for J; bases not matched to a gene: 14. This CDR3 is CASNIMTSAGDEQYF. CDR3 nucleotide sequence: TGTGCCAGCAACATAATGACATCGGCGGGGGACGAGCAGTACTTC.

This clonotype was detected ten times or more. One end of the junction is discordant with germline, which a read error may explain. The chain is built from TRBV5-1 and TRBJ2-7; 10 nucleotides line up with TRBD1. The CDR3 spans 14 residues. The germline CDR1 and CDR2 sequences are SGHRS and YFSETQ. In DNA form, the CDR3 reads TGTGCCAGCAGCCTGGGGGGACAGGGGTACGAGCAGTACTTC. Protein sequence: CASSLGGQGYEQYF.

The V call is TRBV24-1, the J call TRBJ2-7; D is possibly TRBD1 or TRBD2 (6 bases each). The V end was cut by 10 bases, the J end by 2 bases, with 8 bases between. Germline CDR1 reads KGHDR; CDR2 reads SFDVKD. CDR3 length equals 11 residues. CDR3 protein: CATGGPYEQYF. The CDR3 DNA reads TGTGCCACGGGGGGCCCCTACGAGCAGTACTTC.

V and J are TRBV4-2 and TRBJ2-5; TRBD2 matches 12 bases. There are 15 residues in the CDR3. J lost 1 base, V lost 5 bases, and 2 bases had no gene match. Germline V gene data show CDR1 as LGHNA and CDR2 as YNFKEQ. CDR3 amino acids: CASSGTSGLQETQYF. The CDR3 bases are TGTGCCAGCAGCGGGACTAGCGGGCTCCAAGAGACCCAGTACTTC.

This clonotype was found a few times. CDR3 DNA sequence: TGTGCCAGCAGTTTATGGGGCGGGAGTGGGTACGAGCAGTACTTC. As protein: CASSLWGGSGYEQYF. The V and J genes are TRBV27 and TRBJ2-7, with TRBD2 matching 7 bases. V dropped 1 base and J dropped 4; count of bases not matched to a gene: 7. The CDR3 is 15 amino acids. Germline loops: CDR1 MNHEY, CDR2 SMNVEV (reference sequence).

The chain employs TRBV3-1 and TRBJ2-7, with 9 bases aligning to TRBD2. CDR1 is LGHDT, CDR2 YNNKEL, per germline (reference sequence). The CDR3 contains 13 residues. V shed 3 bases and J 6 bases; nucleotides not matched to a gene: 3. CDR3 residues: CASSQVAGVEQYF. The CDR3 DNA is TGTGCCAGCAGCCAGGTAGCGGGAGTCGAGCAGTACTTC.